The 24 T cell receptor beta chains below were found in one sample sequenced in a study of breast tumors, draining lymph nodes, adjacent tissues (dated by TCRdb to 2016 to 2017). Lymph node samples were obtained from the axillary draining lymph nodes of breast cancer patients. Library method: multiplex PCR. Sequenced on an Illumina HiSeq 2000. The public reads were reprocessed in TCRdb via fastp at Q25 and MiXCR, keeping in-frame beta chains. Every CDR3 protein is listed once, alongside the most common genes and DNA of its rows. Recorded for this sample are over 150,000 distinct CDR3 sequences; approximately 33% of them occurred a single time. The ten largest clones capture roughly 4.3% of the sample. The specimen sequenced was axillary lymph node tissue. All receptors come from a female donor with breast cancer. Some clones in this sample may be carry-over from other donors' samples.

In this sample, this clonotype turned up many times. V gene TRBV24-1 combines with J gene TRBJ1-2, with D tentatively TRBD1 (5 bases). V gave up 6 bases and J gave up 4 bases, with 11 bases separating them. Germline V gives CDR1 KGHDR, CDR2 SFDVKD. CDR3 length: 13 residues. The CDR3 loop reads CATSYQGSYGYTF. The CDR3 coding sequence is TGTGCCACCAGTTATCAGGGATCCTATGGCTACACCTTC.

The V gene is TRBV27, the J gene TRBJ2-3; TRBD2 matches 8 bases. V trimming: 8 bases; J trimming: 5 bases; junction bases outside the gene matches: 15. The CDR3 loop spans 16 amino acids. CDR1 and CDR2 (germline): MNHEY, SMNVEV (reference sequence). The CDR3 region is CASRPSTAGAVDTQYF. The CDR3 nucleotides are TGTGCCAGCCGACCATCGACAGCGGGGGCTGTAGATACGCAGTATTTT.

Concerning this clonotype: This may arise from a read error, as a much more abundant clone is one base away. The V gene is TRBV12-3 or TRBV12-4, the J gene TRBJ2-7, with a possible D match to TRBD2 (7 bases). The CDR3 covers 16 residues. Trimming left V 7 bases short and J 6 bases short, with 25 bases between. Here the CDR3 DNA reads TGTGCCAGCACCCGGGGGGCTGTGCATGGGGTGGGCGAGCAGTACTTC. This sequence encodes CASTRGAVHGVGEQYF.

This clonotype showed up many times. This chain links TRBV4-1 with TRBJ2-2; a possible D gene is TRBD1 (5 bases). The CDR3 is 15 residues long. Germline V gene lookup returns CDR1 MGHRA and CDR2 YSYEKL. The ends were cut back, 2 bases at V and 1 base at J, with 8 bases in the middle. The CDR3: CASSQPDRNTGELFF. CDR3 sequence (DNA): TGCGCCAGCAGCCAACCAGACAGGAACACCGGGGAGCTGTTTTTT.

This clonotype appeared once. CDR3 residues: CASSPAGELFF. In DNA, the CDR3 is TGTGCCAGCAGCCCAGCGGGGGAGCTGTTTTTT. V and J are TRBV7-3 and TRBJ2-2, with unresolved D. V dropped 5 bases and J dropped 8 bases, with 6 bases sitting between them. Germline CDR1 is SGHTA and CDR2 is FQGTGA. The CDR3 loop spans 11 amino acids.

In this sample, this clonotype turned up many times. The chain couples TRBV6-5 to TRBJ2-3; D is possibly TRBD1 or TRBD2 (5 bases each). The CDR3 runs to 14 residues. Germline loops: CDR1 MNHEY, CDR2 SVGAGI. V was trimmed by 10 bases and J by 2 bases, leaving 16 bases between them. CDR3 nucleotides: TGTGCCACCAGGGTACGACTACTCACAGATACGCAGTATTTT. Protein sequence: CATRVRLLTDTQYF.

The sample holds many counts of this clonotype. This chain uses TRBV20-1 with TRBJ2-1; 13 positions agree with TRBD2. Germline trimming cut 6 bases from V and 6 bases from J; bases unmatched to any gene: 14. CDR3 length: 17 residues. Germline loops: CDR1 DFQATT, CDR2 SNEGSKA (reference sequence). Here the CDR3 DNA reads TGCAGTGCCGAAGGACTAGCGGGAGCACCTCCCACCAATGAGCAGTTCTTC. It is translated as CSAEGLAGAPPTNEQFF.

On this clonotype: A much larger clone lies a single base off, so this may be a read error. The rearrangement uses TRBV19 and TRBJ2-3, with D maybe TRBD2 (7 bases). This CDR3 contains 15 residues. The germline CDR1 and CDR2 sequences are LNHDA and SQIVND (reference sequence). The germline V and J ends were trimmed by 6 bases and 5 bases, with 18 bases remaining between them. This CDR3 is CASSSTGGQGDTQYF. As DNA, the CDR3 is TGTGCCAGTAGCTCCACGGGGGGCCAAGGAGATACGCAGTATTTT.

This clonotype was seen only a few times. A much larger clone lies a single base off, so this may be a read error. This chain links TRBV20-1 with TRBJ2-1; TRBD1 might be the D (6 bases). Between the trimmed V and J ends, which lost 0 bases and 8 bases, there was a span of 23 bases. The CDR3 is 17 amino acids. The germline gives CDR1 DFQATT, CDR2 SNEGSKA (reference sequence). In nucleotides, the CDR3 is TGCAGTGCTAGAGATTTGGGCCCTCCGACAGGTTGGGATGAGCAGTTCTTC. It translates to CSARDLGPPTGWDEQFF.

This chain links TRBV5-8 with TRBJ2-1; the match to TRBD2 covers 9 bases. Germline V gene sequence: CDR1 SGHTS, CDR2 YDEGEE. CDR3 length equals 15 residues. V shed 1 base, J shed 4 bases, and the junction held 3 bases outside the gene matches. The CDR3 here is CASSLWAGGYNEQFF. Here the CDR3 DNA reads TGTGCCAGCAGCTTGTGGGCGGGGGGGTACAATGAGCAGTTCTTC. Complete variable domain (other parts from reference TRBV5-8 and TRBJ2-1): EAGVTQSPTHLIKTRGQQATLRCSPISGHTSVYWYQQALGLGLQFLLWYDEGEERNRGNFPPRFSGRQFPNYSSELNVNALELEDSALYLCASSLWAGGYNEQFFGPGTRLTVL.

This clonotype occurred many times. The chain has TRBV7-9 and TRBJ1-4; TRBD1 matches 11 bases. The V gene end was trimmed by 5 bases and the J gene end by 8 bases; junction bases not matched to a gene: 7. This CDR3 is 15 amino acids long. Germline V CDR1 and CDR2: SEHNR, FQNEAQ (reference sequence). The CDR3 loop is CASSPRTGGSEKLFF. The CDR3 coding sequence is TGTGCCAGCAGCCCCAGGACAGGGGGCTCGGAAAAACTGTTTTTT.

In this sample, this clonotype turned up many times. At one boundary the junction diverges from the germline segment, which might be a read error. This rearrangement joins TRBV7-7 to TRBJ2-1; 8 nucleotides agree with TRBD2. Germline CDR1 reads SSHAT; CDR2 reads FNYEAQ (reference sequence). The CDR3 is 15 residues long. The CDR3 reads CASSLLAANYNEQFF. In DNA form, the CDR3 reads TGTGCTAGCAGCTTACTAGCGGCAAATTACAATGAGCAGTTCTTC.

This sequence joins TRBV20-1 and TRBJ1-1, with D maybe TRBD1 (5 bases). Trimming stripped 6 bases from V and 7 bases from J, with 18 bases between. Germline V gives CDR1 DFQATT, CDR2 SNEGSKA (reference sequence). The CDR3 covers 13 residues. In nucleotides, the CDR3 is TGCAGTGCCGGGGGAGGGCGGATCGGTGAAGCTTTCTTT. Its translation is CSAGGGRIGEAFF.

This clonotype occurred many times. The chain couples TRBV7-9 to TRBJ2-6; TRBD1 is a possible D gene (5 bases). The V end lost 5 bases, the J end lost 0 bases, and 8 bases lay between the germline ends. The CDR3 has 15 residues. The germline V gene encodes CDR1 SEHNR and CDR2 FQNEAQ (reference sequence). CDR3 sequence reads: CASSRTGSGANVLTF. The CDR3 DNA follows: TGTGCCAGCAGCAGAACAGGCTCTGGGGCCAACGTCCTGACTTTC.

This clonotype was seen more than once but under ten times. A much larger clone differs by one base, so this may be a read error. CDR3 sequence (DNA): TGTGCCAGCAGCCTATCTTATAGGGACTACAATGAGCAGCTCTTC. Translated: CASSLSYRDYNEQLF. The rearrangement joins TRBV7-2 to TRBJ2-1; TRBD2 matches 7 bases. The CDR3 is made up of 15 amino acids. Germline CDR1 reads SGHTA; CDR2 reads FQGNSA. The full variable domain, in which reference TRBV7-2 and TRBJ2-1 provide the parts outside the CDR3, is GAGVSQSPSNKVTEKGKDVELRCDPISGHTALYWYRQSLGQGLEFLIYFQGNSAPDKSGLPSDRFSAERTGGSVSTLTIQRTQQEDSAVYLCASSLSYRDYNEQLFGPGTRLTVL.

This clonotype has at least ten counts. The chain employs TRBV19 and TRBJ1-5; D is unclear. Germline CDR1 is LNHDA and CDR2 is SQIVND (reference sequence). Trimming removed 6 bases at V and 6 bases at J, with 15 bases between. The length of the CDR3 is 14 residues. The CDR3 sequence: CASRDFPRGQPQHF. CDR3 sequence (DNA): TGTGCCAGTAGGGACTTCCCGAGAGGTCAGCCCCAGCATTTT.

The genes are TRBV10-3 and TRBJ1-5, with 8 positions matching TRBD1. The germline V gene has CDR1 ENHRY and CDR2 SYGVKD. V lost 2 bases, J lost 7 bases, and 10 bases stayed unmatched. The CDR3 runs to 16 residues. CDR3 sequence: CAISETGTGHNQPQHF. The CDR3 DNA reads TGTGCCATCAGTGAGACTGGGACAGGTCACAACCAGCCCCAGCATTTT.

Ten or more counts support this clonotype. V gene TRBV20-1 combines with J gene TRBJ2-5, with TRBD2 identical over 9 bases. The V segment lost 7 bases and the J segment 2 bases; nucleotides outside the gene matches: 8. The CDR3 has 14 amino acids. Germline V gene data show CDR1 as DFQATT and CDR2 as SNEGSKA (reference sequence). CDR3 DNA: TGCAGTGTTTTGGGACTAGCTAGTCAAGAGACCCAGTACTTC. It yields the protein CSVLGLASQETQYF.

This clonotype was seen ten or more times. The chain couples TRBV2 to TRBJ1-5; 7 bases map to TRBD1. Unmatched junction bases numbered 3, after V lost 4 bases and J lost 3 bases. The CDR3 sequence is 14 residues long. Looked up from germline, CDR1 is SNHLY and CDR2 is FYNNEI. The CDR3 sequence: CASSGQGFNQPQHF. DNA for the CDR3: TGTGCCAGCAGTGGACAGGGATTCAATCAGCCCCAGCATTTT.

This clonotype was counted only a few times. A much more abundant neighbour one base away suggests this may be a read error. The CDR3 DNA reads as TGTGCCAGCGGCCCCGGGACTAGCGGGGGAACAGATACGCAGTATTTT. Protein: CASGPGTSGGTDTQYF. V gene TRBV7-9 combines with J gene TRBJ2-3, with 14 positions matching TRBD2. V gave up 8 bases and J gave up 3 bases; unmatched junction bases: 7. The CDR3 extends over 16 amino acids. CDR1 is SEHNR and CDR2 is FQNEAQ in the germline V gene (reference sequence).

The genes are TRBV5-1 and TRBJ1-5; 8 bases are a match to TRBD1. This CDR3 region has 18 residues. The trim removed 4 bases at V and 0 bases at J, leaving 12 bases unmatched. Germline CDR1 and CDR2: SGHRS and YFSETQ. In nucleotides, the CDR3 is TGCGCCAGCAGCCTCGGACAGGGCTTTACTTATAGCAATCAGCCCCAGCATTTT. This sequence encodes CASSLGQGFTYSNQPQHF.

This clonotype occurred many times. V is TRBV10-3 and J is TRBJ1-2, with D tentatively TRBD1 (5 bases). Looked up from germline, CDR1 is ENHRY and CDR2 is SYGVKD. The CDR3 covers 17 residues. Trimming took 0 bases from V and 3 from J, leaving 17 bases between them. DNA for the CDR3: TGTGCCATCAGTGAGTCGATTTCAGGGCTAAGGGACTATGGCTACACCTTC. This encodes CAISESISGLRDYGYTF.

A note on this clonotype: Since a much larger clone is just one base distant, this may be a read error. This chain connects TRBV20-1 to TRBJ2-3; the D gene is possibly TRBD2 (5 bases). The CDR3 runs to 12 residues. Germline CDR1 and CDR2: DFQATT and SNEGSKA (reference sequence). CDR3 amino acids: CSAGLSGDTPYF. DNA of the CDR3: TGCAGTGCTGGGTTGAGCGGCGATACGCCGTATTTT.

With respect to this clonotype: Given the absence of the conserved phenylalanine or tryptophan at the CDR3 end, a read error is likely. Because the CDR3's place on the DNA is in doubt, the DNA is left out and the CDR3 is given as listed by TCRdb. The chain combines TRBV20-1 with TRBJ1-6; the table gives TRBD1 as D, unverified against the DNA. Germline lookup yields CDR1 DFQATT and CDR2 SNEGSKA (reference sequence). Both ends counted, the CDR3 spans 9 residues. The CDR3 loop reads CSALLTGHS.